The 27 T cell receptor beta chains in this list originate from one sample, sequenced in a study of regulatory T cells in long-lasting Graves disease. Time point described: newly diagnosed GD, antithyroid drugs for less than 3 months. Scientists built the TCR library using RNA that was extracted from PBMCs. Building of the TCR beta libraries involved iRepertoire HTBI primers and Arm-PCR of CDR3 regions. TCRdb used MiXCR to reprocess the multiplex PCR reads, holding one entry per CDR3 protein. The top ten clones hold less than 35% of a sample with hundreds of thousands of distinct CDR3 sequences, 15% to 20% of them seen once. This sample also appeared in a second study, on T cells in Graves' hyperthyroidism and ophthalmopathy.

Here the sequenced sample was peripheral blood mononuclear cells (PBMCs), taken at new diagnosis, from a patient treated with antithyroid drugs. These receptor sequences come from a man between 40 and 49 years old with Graves disease.

Ten or more counts support this clonotype. V and J are TRBV7-3 and TRBJ2-6; TRBD1 aligns across 12 bases. Looked up from germline, CDR1 is SGHTA and CDR2 is FQGTGA. There are 19 residues in the CDR3. V shed 3 bases and J 2 bases; nucleotides not matched to a gene: 8. CDR3 protein: CASSFDRGTGGPGANVLTF. In nucleotides, the CDR3 is TGTGCCAGCAGCTTTGATCGTGGGACAGGGGGCCCTGGGGCCAACGTCCTGACTTTC.

The chain is built from TRBV6-2 or TRBV6-3 and TRBJ2-5, with D possibly being TRBD2 (7 bases). V was pared by 9 bases and J by 5 bases, with 25 bases between. The germline V gene encodes CDR1 MNHEY and CDR2 SVGEGT. The CDR3 is 16 residues long. The CDR3 nucleotides are TGTGCCAGTTGGAGGGCCCGAGGGGGGGGCAGGGAGACCCAGTACTTC. Translated, it gives CASWRARGGGRETQYF.

In its sample, this clonotype was seen many times. The CDR3 DNA follows: TGCAGTGCTAGAGATAACTACGAGCAGTACTTC. Its protein is CSARDNYEQYF. The chain employs TRBV20-1 and TRBJ2-7; no definite D call. The CDR3 is made up of 11 amino acids. From germline, CDR1 is DFQATT and CDR2 SNEGSKA (reference sequence). V was trimmed by 0 bases and J by 3 bases, leaving 3 bases between them.

The rearrangement uses TRBV6-5 and TRBJ1-2, with a possible D match to TRBD1 (5 bases). V lost 2 bases, J lost 0 bases, and 13 bases lay in between. Germline V gene lookup returns CDR1 MNHEY and CDR2 SVGAGI. This CDR3 has 16 residues. The CDR3 loop is CASSYGRVRANYGYTF. The CDR3, as DNA: TGTGCCAGCAGTTACGGCAGGGTTCGAGCTAACTATGGCTACACCTTC.

V usage is TRBV14 and J usage is TRBJ1-1; TRBD1 matches at 7 bases. This CDR3 is built from 13 residues. Germline-derived CDR1 and CDR2 are SGHDN and FVKESK. The J segment lost 0 bases and the V segment lost 8 bases, leaving 3 bases of the junction unmatched. CDR3 in DNA: TGTGCCAGCCGGGGACAGCTGAACACTGAAGCTTTCTTT. It codes for CASRGQLNTEAFF. The whole variable domain, filled in from reference TRBV14 and TRBJ1-1, reads EAGVTQFPSHSVIEKGQTVTLRCDPISGHDNLYWYRRVMGKEIKFLLHFVKESKQDESGMPNNRFLAERTGGTYSTLKVQPAELEDSGVYFCASRGQLNTEAFFGQGTRLTVV.

The sample holds a few counts of this clonotype. The chain carries TRBV5-8 and TRBJ1-1, with TRBD1 identical over 7 bases. Germline assignment: CDR1 SGHTS and CDR2 YDEGEE. This CDR3 contains 16 residues. The junction had 12 bases not matched to a gene; V was cut back by 1 base and J by 6 bases. CDR3 sequence reads: CASSLRGGRWVAEAFF. The CDR3 DNA reads as TGTGCCAGCAGCTTGAGAGGGGGCCGTTGGGTGGCTGAAGCTTTCTTT.

V and J are TRBV7-6 and TRBJ1-1, with 7 bases that match TRBD1. The junction had 4 bases not matched to a gene; V was cut back by 1 base and J by 5 bases. The CDR3 runs to 14 residues. In germline, CDR1 is SGHVS, CDR2 FNYEAQ. The DNA of the CDR3 is TGTGCCAGCAGCTTAGGGAGGGGGCGTACTGAAGCTTTCTTT. Translation gives CASSLGRGRTEAFF.

This clonotype was detected many times. This chain links TRBV3-1 with TRBJ1-6, with 10 bases lining up with TRBD1. Per germline, CDR1 LGHDT and CDR2 YNNKEL (reference sequence). The CDR3 contains 16 residues. Unmatched junction bases numbered 7, after V lost 2 bases and J lost 9 bases. CDR3: CASSQIGTGVISPLHF. CDR3 DNA sequence: TGTGCCAGCAGCCAAATCGGGACAGGGGTTATTTCACCCCTCCACTTT.

For this clonotype: A single base is all that separates this from a far larger clone, so a read error is likely. This rearrangement joins TRBV7-3 to TRBJ1-1, with a possible D match to TRBD1 (6 bases). Germline V gives CDR1 SGHTA, CDR2 FQGTGA. The CDR3 is made up of 15 amino acids. Between the trimmed V and J ends, which lost 3 bases and 1 base, there was a span of 12 bases. The CDR3 nucleotides read TGTGCCAGCAGCTTCGGGCTAGGGGGGAACACTGAAGCTTTCTTT. It encodes CASSFGLGGNTEAFF. Using reference TRBV7-3 and TRBJ1-1 for the parts outside the CDR3, the full variable domain is GAGVSQTPSNKVTEKGKYVELRCDPISGHTALYWYRQSLGQGPEFLIYFQGTGAADDSGLPNDRFFAVRPEGSVSTLKIQRTERGDSAVYLCASSFGLGGNTEAFFGQGTRLTVV.

This rearrangement joins TRBV10-3 to TRBJ2-7; 7 positions agree with TRBD2. V lost 5 bases and J lost 6; bases outside the gene matches: 7. From germline, CDR1 is ENHRY and CDR2 SYGVKD. This CDR3 is 13 amino acids long. CDR3 nucleotides: TGTGCCATCAGTACTATCGGACTAGTCGAGCAGTACTTC. This encodes CAISTIGLVEQYF.

CDR3 bases: TGTGCCAGCTCACCGTTTACTTCCAACTATGGCTACACCTTC. Translated, it gives CASSPFTSNYGYTF. The chain employs TRBV18 and TRBJ1-2; D not certain. The V and J ends lost 3 bases and 2 bases respectively, with 10 bases between them. CDR1 is KGHSH and CDR2 is LQKENI in the germline V gene. This CDR3 has 14 amino acids.

J is TRBJ2-5 and V is TRBV15; a possible D gene is TRBD1 (5 bases). Germline V gene sequence: CDR1 LNHNV, CDR2 YYDKDF (reference sequence). V lost 1 base, J lost 5 bases, and 14 bases lay in between. The CDR3 runs to 15 residues. DNA for the CDR3: TGTGCCACCAGCAGAGTTGGGGCCCCTCTGGAGACCCAGTACTTC. Encoded protein: CATSRVGAPLETQYF.

This clonotype was observed many times. J is TRBJ1-2 and V is TRBV30; tentative D call: TRBD1 (6 bases). CDR1 is GTSNPN, CDR2 SVGIG, per germline (reference sequence). The CDR3 consists of 12 residues. Deletions cut 5 bases from V and 8 bases from J, with 15 bases between. CDR3 sequence: CAWAGQSEGYTF. The DNA of the CDR3 is TGTGCCTGGGCCGGACAGTCGGAAGGCTACACCTTC.

This clonotype was observed many times. The CDR3 DNA sequence: TGTGCCAGCAGGACTAGCGGGGGGGCGGAGACCCAGTACTTC. Residues: CASRTSGGAETQYF. This chain joins TRBV6-2 or TRBV6-3 and TRBJ2-5, with TRBD2 matching 14 bases. This CDR3 has 14 amino acids. Germline V gives CDR1 MNHEY, CDR2 SVGEGT. The trim removed 6 bases at V and 5 bases at J, leaving 2 bases unmatched.

This chain joins TRBV28 and TRBJ1-5; D is ambiguous. The CDR3 is made up of 14 amino acids. The ends were cut back, 10 bases at V and 0 bases at J, with 13 bases in the middle. Germline assignment: CDR1 MDHEN and CDR2 SYDVKM. The CDR3 reads CATVLRGSNQPQHF. CDR3 nucleotide sequence: TGTGCCACGGTTCTCCGTGGTAGCAATCAGCCCCAGCATTTT.

Many counts were recorded for this clonotype. The genes are TRBV28 and TRBJ1-6; D is possibly TRBD1 (6 bases). The V gene lost 6 bases and the J gene lost 6 bases, with 27 bases spanning the gap. Germline V gene sequence: CDR1 MDHEN, CDR2 SYDVKM. This CDR3 region has 19 residues. This CDR3 reads CASSLTLAIGGVLNSPLHF. The CDR3, as DNA: TGTGCCAGCAGCTTGACCCTGGCGATAGGGGGGGTTCTTAATTCACCCCTCCACTTT. Full variable domain (missing parts from reference TRBV28 and TRBJ1-6): DVKVTQSSRYLVKRTGEKVFLECVQDMDHENMFWYRQDPGLGLRLIYFSYDVKMKEKGDIPEGYSVSREKKERFSLILESASTNQTSMYLCASSLTLAIGGVLNSPLHFGNGTRLTVT.

Of note for this clonotype: A much larger clone lies one base from this, so it may be a read error. This rearrangement joins TRBV12-3 or TRBV12-4 to TRBJ2-7, with TRBD2 identical over 15 bases. This CDR3 has 18 amino acids. J gave up 7 bases and V 4 bases, and 14 bases lay outside the gene matches. This CDR3 reads CASSSRTSGGAGVYEQYF. The CDR3 region has the DNA TGTGCCAGCAGTTCCCGGACTAGCGGGGGGGCCGGAGTCTATGAGCAGTACTTC.

This clonotype occurred many times. The V gene is TRBV7-3, the J gene TRBJ2-3, with 15 nucleotides matching TRBD2. The trim removed 5 bases at V and 0 bases at J, leaving 3 bases unmatched. This CDR3 has 17 residues. Germline lookup yields CDR1 SGHTA and CDR2 FQGTGA. In nucleotides, the CDR3 is TGTGCCAGCAGCCCGGGACTAGCGGGGGGTAGCACAGATACGCAGTATTTT. It codes for CASSPGLAGGSTDTQYF.

The chain recombines TRBV3-1 with TRBJ2-7, with D perhaps matching TRBD2 (7 bases). Germline assignment: CDR1 LGHDT and CDR2 YNNKEL (reference sequence). Trimming pared 1 base from V and 5 bases from J, leaving 12 bases between. There are 14 residues in the CDR3. CDR3 protein: CASSQVTGGNEQYF. The CDR3 region has the DNA TGTGCCAGCAGCCAAGTTACGGGGGGCAACGAGCAGTACTTC.

The V and J genes are TRBV5-1 and TRBJ1-2, with TRBD1 identical over 9 bases. The CDR3 is 15 amino acids. The trim removed 3 bases at V and 1 base at J, leaving 4 bases unmatched. Germline CDR1 reads SGHRS; CDR2 reads YFSETQ. CDR3 residues: CASSSGTGRNYGYTF. CDR3 DNA: TGCGCCAGCAGCTCAGGGACAGGGCGTAACTATGGCTACACCTTC.

The table lists this clonotype with many counts. The chain joins TRBV12-3 or TRBV12-4 to TRBJ1-4, with a weak D call TRBD1 (5 bases). This CDR3 is built from 14 residues. The V end was cut by 5 bases, the J end by 6 bases, with 13 bases between. Written as DNA, the CDR3 is TGTGCCAGCAGTCGGGGGGGGGTGTATGAAAAACTGTTTTTT. This sequence encodes CASSRGGVYEKLFF.

The rearrangement uses TRBV18 and TRBJ2-1; 9 bases are shared with TRBD2. This CDR3 contains 14 residues. The germline V gene encodes CDR1 KGHSH and CDR2 LQKENI. V was clipped by 0 bases and J by 13 bases; unmatched bases: 7. The CDR3 DNA is TGTGCCAGCTCACCACCGTCTAGCGGGGACCGACAGTTCTTC. This codes for CASSPPSSGDRQFF.

The sample holds many counts of this clonotype. The genes are TRBV2 and TRBJ2-1; 7 bases align to TRBD1. The CDR3 is 14 residues long. Per germline, CDR1 SNHLY and CDR2 FYNNEI. J lost 4 bases, V lost 5 bases, and 5 bases had no gene match. The CDR3, as DNA: TGTGCCAGCAGTATTCGGACAGGTTACAATGAGCAGTTCTTC. Translation gives CASSIRTGYNEQFF.

This clonotype was seen ten or more times. This chain joins TRBV2 and TRBJ2-5; the D is unclear. Germline assignment: CDR1 SNHLY and CDR2 FYNNEI. The CDR3 is made up of 12 amino acids. Deletions cut 2 bases from V and 3 bases from J, with 4 bases between. CDR3 residues: CASSEREETQYF. Here the CDR3 DNA reads TGTGCCAGCAGTGAAAGGGAAGAGACCCAGTACTTC. The full variable domain, completed using reference TRBV2 and TRBJ2-5, is EPEVTQTPSHQVTQMGQEVILRCVPISNHLYFYWYRQILGQKVEFLVSFYNNEISEKSEIFDDQFSVERPDGSNFTLKIRSTKLEDSAMYFCASSEREETQYFGPGTRLLVL.

The chain uses TRBV5-1 and TRBJ1-6; TRBD1 might be the D (5 bases). CDR3 length equals 14 residues. CDR1 is SGHRS and CDR2 is YFSETQ in the germline V gene. V gave up 0 bases and J gave up 10 bases, with 11 bases separating them. CDR3 in DNA: TGCGCCAGCAGCTTGGTCGGACAAGCCTCACCCCTCCACTTT. This gives the protein CASSLVGQASPLHF.

The chain has TRBV7-9 and TRBJ1-4; maybe TRBD1 (6 bases). From germline, CDR1 is SEHNR and CDR2 FQNEAQ (reference sequence). V shed 5 bases and J shed 7 bases, with 20 bases lying between them. The CDR3 consists of 16 residues. The CDR3 here is CASSPRKTGRSEKLFF. In nucleotides, the CDR3 is TGTGCCAGCAGCCCCCGCAAGACAGGAAGAAGTGAAAAACTGTTTTTT.

This clonotype was picked up many times. The DNA for the CDR3 is TGTGCCAGCAGACCTTGGTCCCGGGACAGGGAGGGCAATCAGCCCCAGCATTTT. Translation: CASRPWSRDREGNQPQHF. The chain carries TRBV7-8 and TRBJ1-5, with 9 positions matching TRBD1. Looked up from germline, CDR1 is SGHVS and CDR2 is FQNEAQ. With V trimmed by 6 bases and J by 2 bases, 14 bases remained unmatched. CDR3 length: 18 amino acids.